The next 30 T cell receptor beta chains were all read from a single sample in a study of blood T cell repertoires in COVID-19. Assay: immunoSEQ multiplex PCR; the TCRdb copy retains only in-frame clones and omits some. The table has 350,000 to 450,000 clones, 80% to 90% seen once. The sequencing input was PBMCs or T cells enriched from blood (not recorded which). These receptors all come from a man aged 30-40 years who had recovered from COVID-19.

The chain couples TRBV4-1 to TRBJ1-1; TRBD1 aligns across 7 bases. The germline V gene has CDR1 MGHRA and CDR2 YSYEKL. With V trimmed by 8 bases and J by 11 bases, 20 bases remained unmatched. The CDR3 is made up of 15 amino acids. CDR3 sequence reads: CASEPSDRPPREAFF. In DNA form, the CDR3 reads TGCGCCAGCGAACCTTCGGACAGGCCGCCCCGAGAGGCTTTCTTT.

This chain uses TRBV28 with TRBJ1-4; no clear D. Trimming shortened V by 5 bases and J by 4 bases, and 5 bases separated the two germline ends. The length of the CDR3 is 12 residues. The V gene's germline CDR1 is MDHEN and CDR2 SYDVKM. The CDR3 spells CASSVVNEKLFF. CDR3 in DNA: TGTGCCAGCAGTGTAGTTAATGAAAAACTGTTTTTT.

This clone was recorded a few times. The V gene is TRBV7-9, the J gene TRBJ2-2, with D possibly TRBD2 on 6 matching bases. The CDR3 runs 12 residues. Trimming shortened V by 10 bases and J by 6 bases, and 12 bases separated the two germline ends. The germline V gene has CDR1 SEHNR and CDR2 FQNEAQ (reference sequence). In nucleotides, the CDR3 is TGTGCCAATGCACCGGGAGCCGGGGAGCTGTTTTTT. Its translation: CANAPGAGELFF.

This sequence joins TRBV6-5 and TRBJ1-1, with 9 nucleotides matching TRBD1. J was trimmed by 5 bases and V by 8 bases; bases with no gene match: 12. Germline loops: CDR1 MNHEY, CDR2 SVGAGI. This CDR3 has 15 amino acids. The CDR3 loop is CASGFSMDRGTEAFF. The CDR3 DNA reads TGTGCCAGCGGTTTCAGCATGGACAGGGGAACTGAAGCTTTCTTT.

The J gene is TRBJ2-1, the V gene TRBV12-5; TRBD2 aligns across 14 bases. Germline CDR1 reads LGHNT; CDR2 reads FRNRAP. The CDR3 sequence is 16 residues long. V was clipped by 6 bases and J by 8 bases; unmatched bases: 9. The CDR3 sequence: CASGRLAGGPRHEQFF. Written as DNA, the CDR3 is TGTGCTAGTGGCCGACTAGCGGGAGGGCCCAGGCATGAGCAGTTCTTC.

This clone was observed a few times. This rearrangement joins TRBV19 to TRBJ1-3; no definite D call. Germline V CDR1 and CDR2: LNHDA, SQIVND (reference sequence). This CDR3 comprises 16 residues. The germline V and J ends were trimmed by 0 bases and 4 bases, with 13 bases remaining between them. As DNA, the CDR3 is TGTGCCAGTAGTATAGACCGACTTTCAGACGGAAACACCATATATTTT. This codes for CASSIDRLSDGNTIYF.

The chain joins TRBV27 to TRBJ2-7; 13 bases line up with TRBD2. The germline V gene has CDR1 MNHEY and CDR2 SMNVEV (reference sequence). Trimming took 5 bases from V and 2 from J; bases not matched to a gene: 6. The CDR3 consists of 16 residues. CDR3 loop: CASSPRTSGSTYEQYF. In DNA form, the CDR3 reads TGTGCCAGCAGTCCTCGGACTAGCGGGAGTACCTACGAGCAGTACTTC.

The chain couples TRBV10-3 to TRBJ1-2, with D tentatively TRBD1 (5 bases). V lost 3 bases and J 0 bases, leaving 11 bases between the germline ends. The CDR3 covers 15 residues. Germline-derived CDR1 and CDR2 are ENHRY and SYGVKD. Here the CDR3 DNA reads TGTGCCATCAGTGACCGGGGGGAAGCTAACTATGGCTACACCTTC. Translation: CAISDRGEANYGYTF.

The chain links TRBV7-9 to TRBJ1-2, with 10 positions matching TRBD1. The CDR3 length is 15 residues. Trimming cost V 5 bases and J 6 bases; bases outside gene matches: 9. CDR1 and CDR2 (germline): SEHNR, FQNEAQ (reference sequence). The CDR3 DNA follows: TGTGCCAGCAGCCGTCCCGGGACAGGGGTCGATGGCTACACCTTC. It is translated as CASSRPGTGVDGYTF.

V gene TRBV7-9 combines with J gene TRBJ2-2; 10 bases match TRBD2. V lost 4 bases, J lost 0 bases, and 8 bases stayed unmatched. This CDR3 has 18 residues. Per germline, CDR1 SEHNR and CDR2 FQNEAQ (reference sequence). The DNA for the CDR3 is TGTGCCAGCAGCTCTAACCTAGCGGGAGAGACGAACACCGGGGAGCTGTTTTTT. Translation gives CASSSNLAGETNTGELFF.

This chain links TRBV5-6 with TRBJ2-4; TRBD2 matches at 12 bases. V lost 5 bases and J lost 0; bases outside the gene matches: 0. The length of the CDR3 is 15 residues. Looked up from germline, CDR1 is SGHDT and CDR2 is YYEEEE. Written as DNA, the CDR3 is TGTGCCAGCAGACTAGCGGGAGGAGCCAAAAACATTCAGTACTTC. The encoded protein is CASRLAGGAKNIQYF.

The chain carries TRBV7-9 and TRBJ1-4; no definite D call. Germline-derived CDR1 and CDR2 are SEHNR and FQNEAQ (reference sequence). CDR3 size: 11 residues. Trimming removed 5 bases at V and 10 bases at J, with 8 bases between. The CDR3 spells CASSPSLKLFF. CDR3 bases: TGTGCCAGCAGCCCGAGCCTAAAACTGTTTTTT.

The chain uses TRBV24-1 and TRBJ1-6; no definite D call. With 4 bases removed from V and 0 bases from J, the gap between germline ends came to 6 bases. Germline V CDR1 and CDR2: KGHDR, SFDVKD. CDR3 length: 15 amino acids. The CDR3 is CATSDSSSYNSPLHF. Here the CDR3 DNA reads TGTGCCACCAGTGACTCTAGCTCCTATAATTCACCCCTCCACTTT.

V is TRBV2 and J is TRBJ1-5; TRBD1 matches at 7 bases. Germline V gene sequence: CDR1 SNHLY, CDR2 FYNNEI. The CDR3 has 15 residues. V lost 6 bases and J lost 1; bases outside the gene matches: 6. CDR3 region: CASREDRLSNQPQHF. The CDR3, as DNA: TGTGCCAGCAGGGAGGACAGGCTCAGCAATCAGCCCCAGCATTTT.

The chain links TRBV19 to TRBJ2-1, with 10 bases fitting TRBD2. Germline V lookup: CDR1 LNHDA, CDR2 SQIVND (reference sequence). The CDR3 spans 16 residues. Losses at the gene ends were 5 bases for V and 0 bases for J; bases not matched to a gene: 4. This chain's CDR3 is CASSPLAGDSYNEQFF. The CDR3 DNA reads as TGTGCCAGTAGTCCCCTAGCGGGAGACTCCTACAATGAGCAGTTCTTC.

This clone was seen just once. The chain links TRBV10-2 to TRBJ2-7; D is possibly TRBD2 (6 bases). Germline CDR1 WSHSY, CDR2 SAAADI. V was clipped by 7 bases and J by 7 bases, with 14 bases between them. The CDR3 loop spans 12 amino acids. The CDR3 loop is CASTQTAGEQYF. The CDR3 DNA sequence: TGCGCCAGCACTCAGACCGCGGGGGAGCAGTACTTC.

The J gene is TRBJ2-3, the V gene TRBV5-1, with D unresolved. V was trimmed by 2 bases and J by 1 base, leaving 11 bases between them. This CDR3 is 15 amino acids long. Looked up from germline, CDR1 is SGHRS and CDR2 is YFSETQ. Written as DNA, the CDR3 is TGCGCCAGCAGCTTCACGGAGTTTGGCACAGATACGCAGTATTTT. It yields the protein CASSFTEFGTDTQYF.

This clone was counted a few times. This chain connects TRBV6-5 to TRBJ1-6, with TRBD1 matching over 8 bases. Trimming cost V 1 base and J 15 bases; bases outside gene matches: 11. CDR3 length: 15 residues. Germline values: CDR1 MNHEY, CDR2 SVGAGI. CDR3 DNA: TGTGCCAGCAGTTACTTCTGGGACAGGAAGTCGGACCTCCACTTT. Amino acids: CASSYFWDRKSDLHF.

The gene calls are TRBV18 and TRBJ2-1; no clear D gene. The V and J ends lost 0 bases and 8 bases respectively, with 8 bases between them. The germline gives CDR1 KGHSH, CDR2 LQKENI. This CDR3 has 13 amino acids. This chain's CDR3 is CASSPPLSHEQFF. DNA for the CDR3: TGTGCCAGCTCACCACCGCTTAGCCATGAGCAGTTCTTC.

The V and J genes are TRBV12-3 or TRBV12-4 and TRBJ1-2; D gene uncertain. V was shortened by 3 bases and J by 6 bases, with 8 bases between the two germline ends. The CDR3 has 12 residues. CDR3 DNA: TGTGCCAGCAGTTTCCGGAGGGATGGCTACACCTTC. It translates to CASSFRRDGYTF.

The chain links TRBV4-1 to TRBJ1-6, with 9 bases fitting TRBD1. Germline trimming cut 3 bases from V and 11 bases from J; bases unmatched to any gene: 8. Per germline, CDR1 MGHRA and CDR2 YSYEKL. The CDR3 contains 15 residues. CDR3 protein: CASSQNHRGLAPLHF. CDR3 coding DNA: TGCGCCAGCAGCCAGAATCACAGGGGGCTTGCACCCCTCCACTTT.

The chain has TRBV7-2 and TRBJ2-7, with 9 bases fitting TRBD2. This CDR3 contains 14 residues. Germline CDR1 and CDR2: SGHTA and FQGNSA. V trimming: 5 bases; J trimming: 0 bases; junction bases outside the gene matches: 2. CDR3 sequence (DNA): TGTGCCAGCAGCCCTAGCGGGACCTCCTACGAGCAGTACTTC. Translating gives CASSPSGTSYEQYF.

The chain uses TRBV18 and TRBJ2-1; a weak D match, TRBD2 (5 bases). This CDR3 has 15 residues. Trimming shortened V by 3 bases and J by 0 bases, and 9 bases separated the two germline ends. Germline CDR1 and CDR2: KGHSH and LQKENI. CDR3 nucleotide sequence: TGTGCCAGCTCACCGGTAGCGAACTCCTACAATGAGCAGTTCTTC. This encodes CASSPVANSYNEQFF.

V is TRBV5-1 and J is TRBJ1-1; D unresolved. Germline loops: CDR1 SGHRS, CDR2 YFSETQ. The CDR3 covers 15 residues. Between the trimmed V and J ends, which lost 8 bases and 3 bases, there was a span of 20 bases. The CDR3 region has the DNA TGCGCCAGTTCCTTGGCAAGCGACGCCCACACTGAAGCTTTCTTT. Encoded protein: CASSLASDAHTEAFF.

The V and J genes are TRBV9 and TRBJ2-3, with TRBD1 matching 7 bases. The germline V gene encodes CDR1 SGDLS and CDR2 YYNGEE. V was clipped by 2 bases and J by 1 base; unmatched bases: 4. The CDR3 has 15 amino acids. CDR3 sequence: CASSVDQGGTDTQYF. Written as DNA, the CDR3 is TGTGCCAGCAGCGTGGACCAGGGGGGCACAGATACGCAGTATTTT.

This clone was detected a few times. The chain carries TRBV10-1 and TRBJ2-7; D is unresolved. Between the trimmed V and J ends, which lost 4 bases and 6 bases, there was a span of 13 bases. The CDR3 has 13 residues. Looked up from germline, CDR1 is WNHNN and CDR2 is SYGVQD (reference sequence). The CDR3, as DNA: TGCGCCAGCAGTGCTTCAGGAACTGCCGAGCAGTACTTC. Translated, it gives CASSASGTAEQYF.

This chain's CDR3 is CASSFTGQGTYEQYF. CDR3 DNA sequence: TGCGCCAGCAGCTTCACGGGACAGGGTACGTACGAGCAGTACTTC. This chain uses TRBV5-1 with TRBJ2-7; 9 positions agree with TRBD1. The J segment lost 4 bases and the V segment lost 2 bases, leaving 7 bases of the junction unmatched. CDR3 size: 15 residues. Germline CDR1 is SGHRS and CDR2 is YFSETQ.

In nucleotides, the CDR3 is TGTGCCAGCAGCGTGTGGGGGGCTAGCGGCTACAATGAGCAGTTCTTC. Protein product: CASSVWGASGYNEQFF. The chain is built from TRBV9 and TRBJ2-1, with TRBD2 as a possible D gene (7 bases). The CDR3 sequence is 16 residues long. CDR1 SGDLS and CDR2 YYNGEE come from the germline V gene. Trimming removed 2 bases at V and 3 bases at J, with 15 bases between.

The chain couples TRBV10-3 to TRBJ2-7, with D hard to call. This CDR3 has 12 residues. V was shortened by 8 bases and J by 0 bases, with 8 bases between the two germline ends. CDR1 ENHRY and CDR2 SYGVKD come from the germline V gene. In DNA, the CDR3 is TGTGCCATCGCCTGGAGCTCCTACGAGCAGTACTTC. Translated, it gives CAIAWSSYEQYF.

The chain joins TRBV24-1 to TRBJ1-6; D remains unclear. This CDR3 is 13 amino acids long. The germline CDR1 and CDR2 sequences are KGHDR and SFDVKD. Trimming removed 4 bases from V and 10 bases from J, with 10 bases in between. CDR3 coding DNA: TGTGCCACCAGTGAGGGCCCGGGGTCACCCCTCCACTTT. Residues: CATSEGPGSPLHF.